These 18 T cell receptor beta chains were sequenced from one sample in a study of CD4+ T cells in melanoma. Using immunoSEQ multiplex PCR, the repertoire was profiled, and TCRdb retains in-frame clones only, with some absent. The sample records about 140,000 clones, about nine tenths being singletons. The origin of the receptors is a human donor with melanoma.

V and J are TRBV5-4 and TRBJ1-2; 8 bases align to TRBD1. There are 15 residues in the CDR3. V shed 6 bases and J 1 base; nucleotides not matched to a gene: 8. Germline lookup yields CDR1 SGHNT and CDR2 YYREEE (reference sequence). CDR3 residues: CASIVQGANNYGYTF. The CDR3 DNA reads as TGTGCCAGCATCGTTCAGGGGGCCAATAACTATGGCTACACCTTC.

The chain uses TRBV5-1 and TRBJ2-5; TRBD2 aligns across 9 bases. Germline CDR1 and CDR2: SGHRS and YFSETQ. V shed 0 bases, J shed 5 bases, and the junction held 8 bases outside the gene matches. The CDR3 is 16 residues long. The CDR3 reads CASSLERGGAWETQYF. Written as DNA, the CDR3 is TGCGCCAGCAGCTTGGAGCGCGGGGGGGCCTGGGAGACCCAGTACTTC.

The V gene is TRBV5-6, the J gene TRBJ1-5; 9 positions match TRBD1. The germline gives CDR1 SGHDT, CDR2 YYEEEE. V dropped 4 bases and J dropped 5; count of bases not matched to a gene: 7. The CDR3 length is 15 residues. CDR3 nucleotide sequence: TGTGCCAGCAGCCCAGGGACAGGGCCTGATCAGCCCCAGCATTTT. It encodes CASSPGTGPDQPQHF.

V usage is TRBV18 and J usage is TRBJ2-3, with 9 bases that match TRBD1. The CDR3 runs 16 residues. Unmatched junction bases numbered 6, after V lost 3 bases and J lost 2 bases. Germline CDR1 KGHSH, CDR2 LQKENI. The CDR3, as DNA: TGTGCCAGCTCACCGCTGGGGACAGGGACCACAGATACGCAGTATTTT. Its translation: CASSPLGTGTTDTQYF.

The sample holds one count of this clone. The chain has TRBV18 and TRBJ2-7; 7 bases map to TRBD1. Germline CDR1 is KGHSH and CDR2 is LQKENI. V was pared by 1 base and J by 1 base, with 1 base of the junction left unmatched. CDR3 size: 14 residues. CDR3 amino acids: CASSPQGQSYEQYF. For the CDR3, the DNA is TGTGCCAGCTCACCACAGGGACAGTCCTACGAGCAGTACTTC.

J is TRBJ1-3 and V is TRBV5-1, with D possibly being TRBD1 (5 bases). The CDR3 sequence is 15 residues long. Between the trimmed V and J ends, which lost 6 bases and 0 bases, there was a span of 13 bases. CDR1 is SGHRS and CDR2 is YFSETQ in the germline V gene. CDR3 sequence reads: CASKSGQPSGNTIYF. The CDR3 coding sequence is TGCGCCAGCAAGTCAGGGCAACCCTCTGGAAACACCATATATTTT.

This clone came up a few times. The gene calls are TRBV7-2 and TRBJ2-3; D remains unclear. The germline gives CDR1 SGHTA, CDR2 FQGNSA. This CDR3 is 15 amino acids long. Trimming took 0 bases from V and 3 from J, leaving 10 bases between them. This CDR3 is CASSLARSRTDTQYF. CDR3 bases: TGTGCCAGCAGCTTAGCGCGTAGTAGAACAGATACGCAGTATTTT.

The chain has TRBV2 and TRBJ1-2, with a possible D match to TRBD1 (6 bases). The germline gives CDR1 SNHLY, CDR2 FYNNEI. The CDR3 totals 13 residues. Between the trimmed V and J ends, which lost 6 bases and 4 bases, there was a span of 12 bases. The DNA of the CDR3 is TGTGCCAGCAGAGAGACAGGCCTCTATGGCTACACCTTC. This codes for CASRETGLYGYTF.

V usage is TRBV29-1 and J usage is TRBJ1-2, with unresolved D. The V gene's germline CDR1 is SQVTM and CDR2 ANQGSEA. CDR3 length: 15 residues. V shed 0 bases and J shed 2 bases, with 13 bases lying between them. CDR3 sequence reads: CSVEDRGGYNYGYTF. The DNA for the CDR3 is TGCAGCGTTGAAGATCGGGGAGGGTACAACTATGGCTACACCTTC.

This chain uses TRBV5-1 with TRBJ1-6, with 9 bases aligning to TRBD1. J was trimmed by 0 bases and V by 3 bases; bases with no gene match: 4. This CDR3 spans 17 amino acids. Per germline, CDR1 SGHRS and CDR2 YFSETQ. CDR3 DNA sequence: TGCGCCAGCAGCTACGGACAGGGGAACTCCTATAATTCACCCCTCCACTTT. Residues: CASSYGQGNSYNSPLHF.

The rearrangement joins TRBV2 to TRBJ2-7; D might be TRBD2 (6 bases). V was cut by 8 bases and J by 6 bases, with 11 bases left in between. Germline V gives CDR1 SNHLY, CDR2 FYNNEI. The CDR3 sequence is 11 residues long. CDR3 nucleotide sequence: TGTGCCAGCTGGGGGACTGTCGAGCAGTACTTC. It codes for CASWGTVEQYF.

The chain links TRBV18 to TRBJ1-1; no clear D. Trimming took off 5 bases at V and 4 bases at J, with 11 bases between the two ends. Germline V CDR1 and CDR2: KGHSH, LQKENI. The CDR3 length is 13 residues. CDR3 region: CASSGLELTEAFF. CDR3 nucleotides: TGTGCCAGCTCAGGGCTGGAGCTCACTGAAGCTTTCTTT.

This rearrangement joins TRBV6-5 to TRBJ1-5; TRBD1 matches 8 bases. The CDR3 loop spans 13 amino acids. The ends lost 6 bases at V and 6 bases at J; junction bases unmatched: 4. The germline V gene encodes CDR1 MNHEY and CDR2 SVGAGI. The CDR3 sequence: CASSSDRGQPQHF. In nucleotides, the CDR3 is TGTGCCAGCAGCTCCGACAGGGGTCAGCCCCAGCATTTT.

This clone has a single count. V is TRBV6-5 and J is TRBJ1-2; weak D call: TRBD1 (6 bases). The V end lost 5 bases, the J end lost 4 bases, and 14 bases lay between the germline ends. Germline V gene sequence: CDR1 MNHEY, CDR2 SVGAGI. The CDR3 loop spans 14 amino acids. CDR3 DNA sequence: TGTGCCAGCAGTCAGAACAGGGCTCCCTATGGCTACACCTTC. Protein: CASSQNRAPYGYTF.

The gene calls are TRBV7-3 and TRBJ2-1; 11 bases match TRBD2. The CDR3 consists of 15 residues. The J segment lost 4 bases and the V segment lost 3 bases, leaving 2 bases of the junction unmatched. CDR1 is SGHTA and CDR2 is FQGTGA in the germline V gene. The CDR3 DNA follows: TGTGCCAGCAGCTTCACTAGCGGGGGATACAATGAGCAGTTCTTC. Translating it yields CASSFTSGGYNEQFF.

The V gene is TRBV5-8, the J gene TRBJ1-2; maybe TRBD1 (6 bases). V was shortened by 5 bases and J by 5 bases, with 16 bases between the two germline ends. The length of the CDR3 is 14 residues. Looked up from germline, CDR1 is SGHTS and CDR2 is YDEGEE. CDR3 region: CASRAQGRGYGYTF. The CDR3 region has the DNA TGTGCCAGCAGGGCACAGGGTCGTGGGTATGGCTACACCTTC.

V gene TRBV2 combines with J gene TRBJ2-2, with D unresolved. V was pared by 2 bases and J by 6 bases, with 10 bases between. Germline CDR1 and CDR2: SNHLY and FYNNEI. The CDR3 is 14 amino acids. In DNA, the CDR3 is TGTGCCAGCAGTGAATGGGGTGTGCCCGGGGAGCTGTTTTTT. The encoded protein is CASSEWGVPGELFF.

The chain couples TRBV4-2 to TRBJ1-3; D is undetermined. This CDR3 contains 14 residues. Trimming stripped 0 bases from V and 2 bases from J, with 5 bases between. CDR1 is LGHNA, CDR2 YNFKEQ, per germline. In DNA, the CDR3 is TGTGCCAGCAGCCAAGATTCCGCTGGAAACACCATATATTTT. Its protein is CASSQDSAGNTIYF.